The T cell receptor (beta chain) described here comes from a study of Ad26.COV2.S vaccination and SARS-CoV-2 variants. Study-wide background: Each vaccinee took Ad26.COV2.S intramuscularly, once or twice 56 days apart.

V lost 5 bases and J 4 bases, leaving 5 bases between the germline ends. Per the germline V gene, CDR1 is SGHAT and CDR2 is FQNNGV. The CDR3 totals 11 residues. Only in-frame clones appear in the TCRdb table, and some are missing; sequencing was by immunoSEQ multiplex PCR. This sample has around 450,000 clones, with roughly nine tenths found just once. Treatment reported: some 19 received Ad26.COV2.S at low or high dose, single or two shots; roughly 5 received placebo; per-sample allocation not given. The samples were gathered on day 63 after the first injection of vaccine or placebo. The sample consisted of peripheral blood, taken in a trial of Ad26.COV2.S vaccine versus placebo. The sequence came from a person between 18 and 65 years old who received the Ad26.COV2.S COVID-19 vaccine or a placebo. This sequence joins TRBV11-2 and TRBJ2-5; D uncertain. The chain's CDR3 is CASSRVETQYF. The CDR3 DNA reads TGTGCCAGCAGCCGGGTAGAGACCCAGTACTTC.